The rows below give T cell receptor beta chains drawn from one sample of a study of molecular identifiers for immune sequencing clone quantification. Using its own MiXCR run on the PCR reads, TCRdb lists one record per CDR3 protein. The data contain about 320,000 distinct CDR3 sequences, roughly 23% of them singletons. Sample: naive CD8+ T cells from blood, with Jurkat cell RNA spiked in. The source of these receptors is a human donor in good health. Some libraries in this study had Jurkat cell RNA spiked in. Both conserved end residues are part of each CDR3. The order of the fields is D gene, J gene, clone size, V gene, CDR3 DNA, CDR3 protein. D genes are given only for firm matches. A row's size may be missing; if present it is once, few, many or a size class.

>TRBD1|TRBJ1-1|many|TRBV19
TGTGCCAGTCTCGTGGGGACAGGGGGAGTTACTGAAGCTTTCTTT
CASLVGTGGVTEAFF
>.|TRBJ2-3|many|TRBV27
TGTGCCAGCAGTGCAACTGGGGGTACGCAGTATTTT
CASSATGGTQYF
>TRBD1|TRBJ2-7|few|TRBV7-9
TGTGCCAGCAGCTCCTCGACAGGGTTAAGATCCTACGAGCAGTACTTC
CASSSSTGLRSYEQYF
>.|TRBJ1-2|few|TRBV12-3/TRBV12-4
TGTGTCAGCAGTTTTGATTCAGGCGCCTATGGCTACACCTTC
CVSSFDSGAYGYTF
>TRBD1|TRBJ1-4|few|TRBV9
TGTGCCAGCAGCCTGGGACAGTTGGGTGAAAAACTGTTTTTT
CASSLGQLGEKLFF
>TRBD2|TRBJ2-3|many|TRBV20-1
TGCAGTGCTGGGACTATTGACACAGATACGCAGTATTTT
CSAGTIDTDTQYF
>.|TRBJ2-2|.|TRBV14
TGTGCCAGCAGCCAAGAGGAGAAGGGCGGGGAGCTGTTTTTT
CASSQEEKGGELFF
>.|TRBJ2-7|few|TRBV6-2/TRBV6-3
TGTGCCAGCAGGACCGCGGGCCGATTAGGCGAGCAGTACTTC
CASRTAGRLGEQYF
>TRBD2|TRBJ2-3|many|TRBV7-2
TGTGCCAGCAGCCCCCGGGAGTTAACCGGGACTAGCGGGAGGTCCACAGATACGCAGTATTTT
CASSPRELTGTSGRSTDTQYF
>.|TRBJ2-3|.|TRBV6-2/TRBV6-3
TGTGCCAGCAGTCAAACGCTCCCTATCGTCACGAGCACAGATACGCAGTATTTT
CASSQTLPIVTSTDTQYF
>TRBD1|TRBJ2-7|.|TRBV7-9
TGTGCCAGCAGCCACCCCCGGAAGGACAGGGGTCCCTCCTACGAGCAGTACTTC
CASSHPRKDRGPSYEQYF
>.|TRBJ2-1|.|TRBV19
TGTGCCAGTAGTATCTCTAACGGTGAGCAGTTCTTC
CASSISNGEQFF
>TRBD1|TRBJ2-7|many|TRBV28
TGTGCCAGCAGCCGACAGGGGGCCTACGAGCAGTACTTC
CASSRQGAYEQYF
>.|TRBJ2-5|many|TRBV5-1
TGCGCCAGCAGCTTGGTTGTCCGAGCGGGCCAAGAGACCCAGTACTTC
CASSLVVRAGQETQYF
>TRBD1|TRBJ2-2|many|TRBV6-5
TGTGCCAGCAGTATGGGCGGACAGGGAATAGGGGGGGAGCTGTTTTTT
CASSMGGQGIGGELFF
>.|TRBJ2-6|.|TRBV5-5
.
CASSFYICSALFRESSGANVLTF
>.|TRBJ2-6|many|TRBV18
TGTGCCAGCTCACCACCGTTTCGGGGAGCTGGCGGGGCCAACGTCCTGACTTTC
CASSPPFRGAGGANVLTF
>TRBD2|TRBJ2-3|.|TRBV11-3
TGTGCCAGCAGCTTTAGCGGGGGCTCTACGCAGTATTTT
CASSFSGGSTQYF
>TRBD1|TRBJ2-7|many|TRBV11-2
TGTGCCAGCAGCAACATGGACAGGGGATACGAGCAGTACTTC
CASSNMDRGYEQYF
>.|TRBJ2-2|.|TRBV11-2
TGTGCCAGCAGCTTTCAGGCCTCTGGCACCGTGGAGCTGTTTTTT
CASSFQASGTVELFF
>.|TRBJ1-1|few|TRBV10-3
TGTGCCATCAGCCCAATCGGACAGCCCGAAGTGAACACTGAAGCTTTCTTT
CAISPIGQPEVNTEAFF
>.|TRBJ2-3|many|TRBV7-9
TGTGCCAGCAGCTCGCAAACGGGGGCGGGAACAGATACGCAGTATTTT
CASSSQTGAGTDTQYF
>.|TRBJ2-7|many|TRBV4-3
TGCGCCAGCAGCCCCAGTGGGTACGTTTCCGAGCAGTACTTC
CASSPSGYVSEQYF
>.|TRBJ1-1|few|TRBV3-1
TGTGCCAGCAGCCAAGACGGGGGTTTGGCTTTCTTT
CASSQDGGLAFF
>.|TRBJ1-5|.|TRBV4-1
TGCGCCAGCAGCCAAGGCGGGGAATATAGCAATCAGCCCCAGCATTTT
CASSQGGEYSNQPQHF
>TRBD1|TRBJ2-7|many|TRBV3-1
TGTGCCAGCAGCCCCACCGGACAGGGGGAGCAGTACTTC
CASSPTGQGEQYF
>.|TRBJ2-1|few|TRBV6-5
TGTGCCAGCAGTTACACCAGGAGCTCCTACAATGAGCAGTTCTTC
CASSYTRSSYNEQFF
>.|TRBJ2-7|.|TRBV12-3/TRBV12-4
TGTGCCAGCAGTTCGGGGACCTGCGAGCAGTACTTC
CASSSGTCEQYF
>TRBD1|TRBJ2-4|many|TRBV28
TGTGCCAGCAGTCCCCGGGACAGGGGTCAGTACTTC
CASSPRDRGQYF
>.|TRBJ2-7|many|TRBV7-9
TGTGCCAGCAGCTGGGACCGGGAATCCTACGAGCAGTACTTC
CASSWDRESYEQYF
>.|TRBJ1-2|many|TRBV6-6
TGTGCCAGCAGTTATGGCCAGCAGCCACCTGACTACACCTTC
CASSYGQQPPDYTF
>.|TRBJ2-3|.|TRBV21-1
TGTGCCAGCAGCAAAGGTAGCCGCGGGGGGGATCCTTGCACAGATACGCAGTATTTT
CASSKGSRGGDPCTDTQYF
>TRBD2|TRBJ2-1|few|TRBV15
TGTGCCACCAGCAGAGAGATAGGACTAGCATCCTACAATGAGCAGTTCTTC
CATSREIGLASYNEQFF
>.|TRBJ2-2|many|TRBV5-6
TGTGCCAGCAGCTTGGAGGCAACCGAGAGGGACACCGGGGAGCTGTTTTTT
CASSLEATERDTGELFF
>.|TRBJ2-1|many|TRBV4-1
TGCGCCAGCAGCCAAGATACAGGGTACGATGAGCAGTTCTTC
CASSQDTGYDEQFF
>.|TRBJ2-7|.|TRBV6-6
TGTGCCTGCAGTTACTCACAGGCCTACGAGCAGTACTTC
CACSYSQAYEQYF
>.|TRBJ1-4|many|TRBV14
TGTGCCAGCAGCTTACAGGGACCGCCTAATGAAAAACTGTTTTTT
CASSLQGPPNEKLFF
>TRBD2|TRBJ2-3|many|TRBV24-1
TGTGCCACCAGTGATTCTAGCGGGGATAGCACAGATACGCAGTATTTT
CATSDSSGDSTDTQYF
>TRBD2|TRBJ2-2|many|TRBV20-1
TGCAGTGCTAGAACTAGCGGGAGTAGCACCGGGGAGCTGTTTTTT
CSARTSGSSTGELFF
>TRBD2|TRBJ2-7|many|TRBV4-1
TGCGCCAGCAGCCAGCAGCGGGAACTTTCCTACGAGCAGTACTTC
CASSQQRELSYEQYF
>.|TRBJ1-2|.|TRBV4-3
TGCGCCAGCAGCCAAGAAGGCCATCCGGTCTATGGCTACACCTTC
CASSQEGHPVYGYTF
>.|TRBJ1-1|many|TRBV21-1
TGTGCCAGCAGCCCCCCCGCAGGGTGCACTGAAGCTTTCTTT
CASSPPAGCTEAFF
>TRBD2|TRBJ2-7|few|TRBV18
TGTGCCAGCTCACCCCAGGACTCAGCGGGAGAGGGCGACGAGCAGTACTTC
CASSPQDSAGEGDEQYF
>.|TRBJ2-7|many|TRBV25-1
TGTGCCAGCAGTGCAGTCTACGAGCAGTACTTC
CASSAVYEQYF
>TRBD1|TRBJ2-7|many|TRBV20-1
TGCAGTGCTAGTGGGACAGGGGTTAACGAGCAGTACTTC
CSASGTGVNEQYF